This T cell receptor beta chain was retrieved from a study of T-cell memory formation after mild COVID-19. J lost 1 base, V lost 2 bases, and 8 bases had no gene match. This CDR3 comprises 16 residues. Per the germline V gene, CDR1 is SGHRS and CDR2 is YFSETQ. Via MiXCR, TCRdb re-called the 5' RACE reads, giving one row per CDR3 protein. This table holds 65,000 to 95,000 distinct CDR3 sequences, 13% found once. In this sample, this clonotype turned up a few times. What was sequenced was PBMCs or a T cell subset sorted from them (not recorded which). This TCR was sampled from a man aged 18-30 years who had mild COVID-19 (a few samples of this study predate the infection). Cell type and time point are not known. V usage is TRBV5-1 and J usage is TRBJ2-5; 7 bases agree with TRBD1. The CDR3 protein is CASSFGQEYPQETQYF. The CDR3 nucleotides read TGCGCCAGCAGCTTTGGACAGGAATACCCCCAAGAGACCCAGTACTTC.